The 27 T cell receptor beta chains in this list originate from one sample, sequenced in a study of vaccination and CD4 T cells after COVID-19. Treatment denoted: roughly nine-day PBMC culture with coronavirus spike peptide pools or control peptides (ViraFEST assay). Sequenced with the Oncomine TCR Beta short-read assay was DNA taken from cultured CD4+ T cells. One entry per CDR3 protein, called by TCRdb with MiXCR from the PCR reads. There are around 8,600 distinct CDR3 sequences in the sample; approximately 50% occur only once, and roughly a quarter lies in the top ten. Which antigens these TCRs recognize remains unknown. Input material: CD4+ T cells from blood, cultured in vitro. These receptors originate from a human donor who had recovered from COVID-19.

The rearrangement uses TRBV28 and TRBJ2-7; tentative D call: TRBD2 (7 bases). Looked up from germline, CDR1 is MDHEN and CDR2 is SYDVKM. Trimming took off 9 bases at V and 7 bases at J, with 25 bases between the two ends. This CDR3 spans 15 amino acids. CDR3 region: CASEGEGIRSREQYF. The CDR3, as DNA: TGTGCCAGTGAGGGGGAGGGGATCCGATCTAGGGAGCAGTACTTC.

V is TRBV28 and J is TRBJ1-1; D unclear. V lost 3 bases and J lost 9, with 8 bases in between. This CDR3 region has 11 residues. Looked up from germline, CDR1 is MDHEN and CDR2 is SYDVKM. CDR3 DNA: TGTGCCAGCAGTTTGGGCAGACAAGCTTTCTTT. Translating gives CASSLGRQAFF.

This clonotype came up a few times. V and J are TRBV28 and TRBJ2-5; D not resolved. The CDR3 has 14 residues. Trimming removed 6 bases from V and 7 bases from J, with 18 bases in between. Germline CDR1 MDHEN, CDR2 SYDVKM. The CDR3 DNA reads TGTGCCAGCAGCCCCCCCGCAGGATCCGGGACCCAGTACTTC. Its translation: CASSPPAGSGTQYF.

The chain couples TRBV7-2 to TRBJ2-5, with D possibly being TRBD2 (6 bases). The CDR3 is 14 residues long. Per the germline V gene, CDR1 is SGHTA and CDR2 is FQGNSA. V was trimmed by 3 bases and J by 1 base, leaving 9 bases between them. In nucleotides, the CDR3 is TGTGCCAGCAGCTTCGGGGGTCGCCAAGAGACCCAGTACTTC. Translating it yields CASSFGGRQETQYF.

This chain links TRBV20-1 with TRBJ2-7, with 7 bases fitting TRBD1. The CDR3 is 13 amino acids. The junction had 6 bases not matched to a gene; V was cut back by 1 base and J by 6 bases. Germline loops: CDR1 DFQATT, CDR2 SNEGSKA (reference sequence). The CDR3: CSARVDDRAEQYF. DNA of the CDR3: TGCAGTGCTAGAGTAGATGACAGGGCCGAGCAGTACTTC.

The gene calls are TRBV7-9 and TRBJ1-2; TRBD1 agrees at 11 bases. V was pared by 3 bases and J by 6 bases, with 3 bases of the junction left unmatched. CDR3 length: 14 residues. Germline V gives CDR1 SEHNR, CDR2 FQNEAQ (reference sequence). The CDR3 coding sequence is TGTGCCAGCAGCTTGGACAGGGGGCTACATGGCTACACCTTC. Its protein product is CASSLDRGLHGYTF.

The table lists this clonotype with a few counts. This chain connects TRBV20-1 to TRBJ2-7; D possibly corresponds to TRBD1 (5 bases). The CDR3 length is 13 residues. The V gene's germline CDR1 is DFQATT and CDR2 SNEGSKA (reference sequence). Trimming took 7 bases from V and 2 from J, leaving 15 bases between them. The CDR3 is CSGSQGPPYEQYF. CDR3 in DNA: TGCAGTGGGAGTCAGGGCCCACCCTACGAGCAGTACTTC.

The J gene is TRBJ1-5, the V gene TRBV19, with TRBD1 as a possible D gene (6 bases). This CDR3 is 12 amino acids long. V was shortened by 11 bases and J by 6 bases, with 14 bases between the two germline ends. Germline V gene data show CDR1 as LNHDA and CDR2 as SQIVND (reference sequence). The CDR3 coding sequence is TGTGCCTGTACAGGGCAAGGTCAGCCCCAGCATTTT. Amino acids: CACTGQGQPQHF.

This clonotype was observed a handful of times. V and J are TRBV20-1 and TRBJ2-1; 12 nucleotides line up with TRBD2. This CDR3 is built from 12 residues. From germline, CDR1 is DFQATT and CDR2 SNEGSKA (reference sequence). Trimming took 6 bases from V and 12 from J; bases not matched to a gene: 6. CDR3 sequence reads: CSAATSGRRQFF. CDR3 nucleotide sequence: TGCAGTGCCGCTACTAGCGGGAGGAGGCAGTTCTTC.

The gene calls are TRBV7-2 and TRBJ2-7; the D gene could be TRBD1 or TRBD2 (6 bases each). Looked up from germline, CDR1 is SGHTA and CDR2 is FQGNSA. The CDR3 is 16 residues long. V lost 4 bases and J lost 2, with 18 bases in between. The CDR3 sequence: CASSWVERRGTYEQYF. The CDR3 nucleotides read TGTGCCAGCAGCTGGGTGGAGCGGAGGGGGACCTACGAGCAGTACTTC.

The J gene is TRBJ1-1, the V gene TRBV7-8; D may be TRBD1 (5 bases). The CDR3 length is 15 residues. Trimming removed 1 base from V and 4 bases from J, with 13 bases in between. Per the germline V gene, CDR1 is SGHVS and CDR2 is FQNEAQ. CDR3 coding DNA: TGTGCCAGCAGCTTAGTTGCCAGGGCGAGCACTGAAGCTTTCTTT. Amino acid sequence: CASSLVARASTEAFF.

The CDR3 reads CASRHTGTGPNQPQHF. The CDR3 coding sequence is TGTGCCAGCAGGCACACCGGGACAGGGCCTAATCAGCCCCAGCATTTT. The J gene is TRBJ1-5, the V gene TRBV28; 9 bases align to TRBD1. The V and J ends lost 6 bases and 4 bases, in that order; junction bases with no gene match: 10. Germline V gene sequence: CDR1 MDHEN, CDR2 SYDVKM. CDR3 size: 16 residues.

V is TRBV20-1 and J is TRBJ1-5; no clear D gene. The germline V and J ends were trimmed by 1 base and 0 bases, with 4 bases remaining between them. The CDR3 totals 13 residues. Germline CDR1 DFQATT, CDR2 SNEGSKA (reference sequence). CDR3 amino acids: CSARGYSNQPQHF. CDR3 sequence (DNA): TGCAGTGCTAGAGGGTATAGCAATCAGCCCCAGCATTTT.

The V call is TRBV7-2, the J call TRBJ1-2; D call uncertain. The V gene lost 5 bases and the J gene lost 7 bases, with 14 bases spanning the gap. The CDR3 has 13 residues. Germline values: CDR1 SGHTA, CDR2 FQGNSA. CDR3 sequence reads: CASSPSVDPGYTF. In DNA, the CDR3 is TGTGCCAGCAGCCCCTCGGTTGACCCTGGCTACACCTTC.

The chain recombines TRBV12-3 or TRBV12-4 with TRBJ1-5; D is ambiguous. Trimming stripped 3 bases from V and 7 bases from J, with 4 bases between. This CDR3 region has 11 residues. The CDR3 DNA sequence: TGTGCCAGCAGTTTGGGGCAGCCCCAGCATTTT. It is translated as CASSLGQPQHF.

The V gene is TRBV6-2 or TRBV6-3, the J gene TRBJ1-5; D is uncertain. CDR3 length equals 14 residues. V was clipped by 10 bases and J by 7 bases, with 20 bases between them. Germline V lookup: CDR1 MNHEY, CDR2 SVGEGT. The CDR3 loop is CATFMGAPRQPQHF. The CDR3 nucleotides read TGTGCCACCTTCATGGGCGCACCCAGGCAGCCCCAGCATTTT.

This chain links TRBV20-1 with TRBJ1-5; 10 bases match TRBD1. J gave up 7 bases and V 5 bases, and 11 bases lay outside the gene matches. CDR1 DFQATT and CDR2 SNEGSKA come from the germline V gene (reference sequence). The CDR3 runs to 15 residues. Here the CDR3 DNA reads TGCAGTGCTTCGCGGGGACAGGGGTCGCGCCAGCCCCAGCATTTT. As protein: CSASRGQGSRQPQHF.

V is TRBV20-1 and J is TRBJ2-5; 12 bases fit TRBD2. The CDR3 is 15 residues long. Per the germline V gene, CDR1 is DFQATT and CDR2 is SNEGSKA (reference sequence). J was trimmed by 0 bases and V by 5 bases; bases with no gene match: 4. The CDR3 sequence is CSALGLAGNQETQYF. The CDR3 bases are TGCAGTGCTTTAGGACTAGCGGGGAACCAAGAGACCCAGTACTTC.

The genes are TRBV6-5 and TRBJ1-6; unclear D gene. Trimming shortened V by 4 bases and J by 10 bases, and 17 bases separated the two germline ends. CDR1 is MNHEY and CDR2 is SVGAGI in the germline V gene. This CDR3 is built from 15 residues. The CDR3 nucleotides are TGTGCCAGCAGTTCCCCGGCGGGTGCGCGGTCACCCCTCCACTTT. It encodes CASSSPAGARSPLHF.

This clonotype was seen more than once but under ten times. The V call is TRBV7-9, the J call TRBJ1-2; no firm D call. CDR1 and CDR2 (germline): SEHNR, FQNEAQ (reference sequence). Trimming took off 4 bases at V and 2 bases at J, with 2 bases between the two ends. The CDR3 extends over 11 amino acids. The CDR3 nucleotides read TGTGCCAGCAGCTCGAACTATGGCTACACCTTC. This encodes CASSSNYGYTF.

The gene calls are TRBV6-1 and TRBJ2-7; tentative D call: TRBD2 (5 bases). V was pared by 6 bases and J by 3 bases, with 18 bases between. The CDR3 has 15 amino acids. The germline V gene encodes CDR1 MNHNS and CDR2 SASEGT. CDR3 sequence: CASRPGGYGLYEQYF. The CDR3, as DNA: TGTGCCAGCAGGCCTGGAGGCTACGGCCTCTACGAGCAGTACTTC.

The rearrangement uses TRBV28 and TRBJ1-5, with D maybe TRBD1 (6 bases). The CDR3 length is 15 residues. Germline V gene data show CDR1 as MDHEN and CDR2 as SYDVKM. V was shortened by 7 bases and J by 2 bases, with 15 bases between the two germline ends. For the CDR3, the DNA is TGTGCCAGCACCTATACACAGGGAGGCAATCAGCCCCAGCATTTT. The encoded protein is CASTYTQGGNQPQHF. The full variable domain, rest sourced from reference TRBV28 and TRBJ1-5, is DVKVTQSSRYLVKRTGEKVFLECVQDMDHENMFWYRQDPGLGLRLIYFSYDVKMKEKGDIPEGYSVSREKKERFSLILESASTNQTSMYLCASTYTQGGNQPQHFGDGTRLSIL.

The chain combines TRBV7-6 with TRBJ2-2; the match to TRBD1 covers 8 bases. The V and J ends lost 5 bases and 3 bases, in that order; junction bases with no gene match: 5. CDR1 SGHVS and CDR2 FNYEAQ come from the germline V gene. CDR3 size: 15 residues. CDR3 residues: CASSPDRAHTGELFF. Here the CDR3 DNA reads TGTGCCAGCAGCCCGGACAGGGCCCACACCGGGGAGCTGTTTTTT.

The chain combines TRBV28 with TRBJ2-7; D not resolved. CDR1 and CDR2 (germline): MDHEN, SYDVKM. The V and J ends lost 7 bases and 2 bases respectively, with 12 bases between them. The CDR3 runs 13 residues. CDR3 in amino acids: CASTNTPTYEQYF. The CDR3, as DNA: TGTGCCAGCACCAATACCCCCACCTACGAGCAGTACTTC.

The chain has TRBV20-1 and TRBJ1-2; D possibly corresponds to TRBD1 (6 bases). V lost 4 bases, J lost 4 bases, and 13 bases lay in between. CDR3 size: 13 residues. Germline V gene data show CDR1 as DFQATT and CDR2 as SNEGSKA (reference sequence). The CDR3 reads CSATPLTGYGYTF. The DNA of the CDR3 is TGCAGTGCTACTCCTTTGACAGGCTATGGCTACACCTTC.

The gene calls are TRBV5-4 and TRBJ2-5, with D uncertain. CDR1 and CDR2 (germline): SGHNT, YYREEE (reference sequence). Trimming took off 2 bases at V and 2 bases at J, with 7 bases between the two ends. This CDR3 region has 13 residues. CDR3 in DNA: TGTGCCAGCAGCTTCCCAAGACAAGAGACCCAGTACTTC. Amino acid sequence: CASSFPRQETQYF.

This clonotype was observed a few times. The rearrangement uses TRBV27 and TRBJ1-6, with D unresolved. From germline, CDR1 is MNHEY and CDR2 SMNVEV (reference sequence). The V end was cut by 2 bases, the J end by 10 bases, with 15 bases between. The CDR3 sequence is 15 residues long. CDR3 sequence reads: CASSLVLRAYSPLHF. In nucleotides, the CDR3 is TGTGCCAGCAGTTTAGTCCTCCGGGCGTACTCACCCCTCCACTTT.